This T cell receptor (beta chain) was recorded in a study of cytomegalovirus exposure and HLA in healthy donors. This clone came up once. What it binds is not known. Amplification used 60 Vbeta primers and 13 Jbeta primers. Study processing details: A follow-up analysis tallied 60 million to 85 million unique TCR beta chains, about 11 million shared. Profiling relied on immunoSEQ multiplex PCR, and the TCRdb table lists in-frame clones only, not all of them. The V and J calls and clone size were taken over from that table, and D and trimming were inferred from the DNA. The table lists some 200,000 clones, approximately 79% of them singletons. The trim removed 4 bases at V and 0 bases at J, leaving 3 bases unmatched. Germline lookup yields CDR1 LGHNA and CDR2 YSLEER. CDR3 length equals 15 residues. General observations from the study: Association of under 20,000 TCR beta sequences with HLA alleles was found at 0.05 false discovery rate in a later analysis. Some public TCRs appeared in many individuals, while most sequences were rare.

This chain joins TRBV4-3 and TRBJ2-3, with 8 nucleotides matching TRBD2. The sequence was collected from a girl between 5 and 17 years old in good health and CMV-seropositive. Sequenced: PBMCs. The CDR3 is CASSRTSLSTDTQYF. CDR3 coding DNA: TGCGCCAGCAGCCGGACTAGCCTTAGCACAGATACGCAGTATTTT.